The source of this T cell receptor (beta chain) is a study of T cell repertoires in cytomegalovirus infection. The wider study: The study used recently identified HLA-C-restricted and well-studied HLA-B-restricted CMV epitopes. In public TCR beta signatures, there were indications of both CMV infection and matching HLA type.

TCRdb reprocessed the reads with MiXCR, giving one entry per CDR3 protein. Of about a million distinct CDR3 sequences in the sample, approximately 32% are singletons; the top ten hold around 15%. Study-level points and caveats: The ex vivo response was dominated by HLA-C-restricted CMV-specific TCR beta clonotypes. Summed frequency of public TCR beta families distinguished CMV carriers with the relevant HLA.

This clonotype showed up just a few times. Antigen specificity is unknown. In germline, CDR1 is LNHDA, CDR2 SQIVND (reference sequence). Trimming took 5 bases from V and 1 from J; bases not matched to a gene: 8. This CDR3 has 16 residues. The sequence was obtained from a human donor in good health (CMV status not recorded). Some clones in this sample may be carry-over from other donors' samples. The chain uses TRBV19 and TRBJ2-1; TRBD1 aligns across 7 bases. The material was cultured CD8+ T cells from PBMCs, obtained from culture after CMV antigen stimulation. Written as DNA, the CDR3 is TGTGCCAGTAGTTCCAACAGGGGTTGGTCCTACAATGAGCAGTTCTTC. This gives the protein CASSSNRGWSYNEQFF.